This note documents a single TCR beta chain sequence. The antigen remains undetermined. The sample belongs to a study of T cells in Graves' hyperthyroidism and ophthalmopathy. Whole-study findings and limits: Most clonotypes expanded in the thyroid (above 0.001) were also present in blood.

Patients were excluded because of uncontrolled infection, other autoimmune disease, pregnancy or lactation. Diagnostic assessment was based on clinical symptoms, serum thyroxine and TRAb, thyroid ultrasound and orbital computed tomography. CDR1 and CDR2 (germline): SEHNR, FQNEAQ (reference sequence). V gave up 3 bases and J gave up 3 bases, with 15 bases separating them. The CDR3 sequence is 15 residues long. Amplification targeted TCR beta CDR3 regions from RNA transcripts. During a first-round RT-PCR of the TCR CDR3, the HTBI primer set was used. TCRdb used MiXCR to reprocess the multiplex PCR reads, holding one entry per CDR3 protein. The sample carries 500,000 to 600,000 distinct CDR3 sequences, 35% to 50% recorded once.

The sequenced material came from peripheral blood or thyroid tissue (not recorded which). The V call is TRBV7-9, the J call TRBJ2-7; D perhaps matches TRBD1 (5 bases). The clonotype was recovered from an adult woman with Graves' disease, either hyperthyroidism or ophthalmopathy (not recorded which). The CDR3 coding sequence is TGTGCCAGCAGCTTGGAGACAGCGTCTTACTACGAGCAGTACTTC. Translated, it gives CASSLETASYYEQYF.